This passage covers 20 T cell receptor beta chains from one sample sequenced in a study of T cells expressing NK-cell markers. TCRdb derives one entry per CDR3 protein from the 5' RACE reads, leaving out DNA. In all, the sample yields roughly 350,000 distinct CDR3 sequences. The specimen sequenced was blood T cells: a sorted CD56 or NKG2C T cell subset, CD4+ or CD8+ T cells, or bulk PBMC T cells (not recorded which). The receptors here all came from a man between 18 and 69 years old in good health.

The chain employs TRBV18 and TRBJ2-7; TCRdb reports TRBD1, a call that lacks DNA to check it against. The CDR3 runs to 14 residues. Germline V lookup: CDR1 KGHSH, CDR2 LQKENI. The CDR3 here is CASSPDGASYEQYF.

This sequence joins TRBV27 and TRBJ2-2; the D gene TCRdb calls, TRBD1, cannot be checked with no DNA. Germline values: CDR1 MNHEY, CDR2 SMNVEV (reference sequence). The length of the CDR3 is 15 residues. The chain's CDR3 is CASGRGPSGTGELFF.

The gene calls are TRBV5-1 and TRBJ2-5; TCRdb's D gene call, TRBD2, goes unchecked for lack of DNA. The length of the CDR3 is 17 residues. In germline, CDR1 is SGHRS, CDR2 YFSETQ. CDR3 region: CASSPSVGGGQRETQYF.

The chain uses TRBV5-1 and TRBJ2-6; TCRdb's D call of TRBD1 is untestable without DNA. Germline V CDR1 and CDR2: SGHRS, YFSETQ. The CDR3 loop spans 18 amino acids. The CDR3 loop reads CASSLREQGFIGANVLTF.

V and J are TRBV9 and TRBJ2-5; without DNA, the TCRdb call of TRBD1 cannot be checked. Germline assignment: CDR1 SGDLS and CDR2 YYNGEE. The CDR3 runs to 13 residues. CDR3 protein: CASSVRGEETQYF.

The chain joins TRBV5-1 to TRBJ2-5; the D call from TCRdb, TRBD1, cannot be confirmed without DNA. In germline, CDR1 is SGHRS, CDR2 YFSETQ. The CDR3 has 15 residues. This CDR3 reads CASSFGDRGHETQYF. The variable domain in full, completed from reference TRBV5-1 and TRBJ2-5, reads KAGVTQTPRYLIKTRGQQVTLSCSPISGHRSVSWYQQTPGQGLQFLFEYFSETQRNKGNFPGRFSGRQFSNSRSEMNVSTLELGDSALYLCASSFGDRGHETQYFGPGTRLLVL.

The V and J genes are TRBV4-1 and TRBJ2-5; the TCRdb call, TRBD1, lacks DNA for checking. Germline loops: CDR1 MGHRA, CDR2 YSYEKL. CDR3 length: 15 residues. Here the CDR3 reads CASSQDGTPPETQYF.

The rearrangement joins TRBV7-2 to TRBJ2-3; TCRdb's D call, TRBD1, is unchecked because there is no DNA. In germline, CDR1 is SGHTA, CDR2 FQGNSA. The CDR3 runs 14 residues. CDR3 residues: CASSQTRVLDTQYF.

CDR3 residues: CSARENPGTSGGLVYNEQFF. J is TRBJ2-1 and V is TRBV20-1; TCRdb indicates TRBD2, and absent DNA this call remains unverified. CDR1 is DFQATT, CDR2 SNEGSKA, per germline (reference sequence). The CDR3 length is 20 residues.

The chain couples TRBV27 to TRBJ1-2; TCRdb's D call, TRBD1, is unchecked because there is no DNA. CDR1 and CDR2 (germline): MNHEY, SMNVEV (reference sequence). The CDR3 sequence is 14 residues long. Here the CDR3 reads CASSLRLGVNGYTF.

The rearrangement joins TRBV7-2 to TRBJ2-7; the D gene TCRdb calls, TRBD1, cannot be checked with no DNA. Per the germline V gene, CDR1 is SGHTA and CDR2 is FQGNSA. The CDR3 length is 15 residues. Here the CDR3 reads CASSARQGIGYEQYF. Full variable domain (rest looked up from reference TRBV7-2 and TRBJ2-7): GAGVSQSPSNKVTEKGKDVELRCDPISGHTALYWYRQSLGQGLEFLIYFQGNSAPDKSGLPSDRFSAERTGGSVSTLTIQRTQQEDSAVYLCASSARQGIGYEQYFGPGTRLTVT.

The V and J genes are TRBV6-4 and TRBJ2-1; the TCRdb call, TRBD1, lacks DNA for checking. Germline V gene lookup returns CDR1 MRHNA and CDR2 SNTAGT. This CDR3 contains 15 residues. CDR3 residues: CASSRGPGGLNEQFF.

The CDR3 spells CASSLASGGRNEQYF. V gene TRBV5-1 combines with J gene TRBJ2-7; the TRBD2 assignment by TCRdb is unverifiable without DNA. Germline V gene data show CDR1 as SGHRS and CDR2 as YFSETQ. CDR3 length: 15 amino acids. Using reference TRBV5-1 and TRBJ2-7 for the parts outside the CDR3, the full variable domain is KAGVTQTPRYLIKTRGQQVTLSCSPISGHRSVSWYQQTPGQGLQFLFEYFSETQRNKGNFPGRFSGRQFSNSRSEMNVSTLELGDSALYLCASSLASGGRNEQYFGPGTRLTVT.

The chain couples TRBV11-2 to TRBJ1-2. Germline V gene data show CDR1 as SGHAT and CDR2 as FQNNGV. The CDR3 runs to 16 residues. CDR3 region: CASSSLQGGLNYGYTF.

V is TRBV4-2 and J is TRBJ1-6. This CDR3 comprises 15 residues. In germline, CDR1 is LGHNA, CDR2 YNFKEQ. CDR3 sequence reads: CASSQDLAFNSPLHF.

The J gene is TRBJ1-6, the V gene TRBV2. There are 15 residues in the CDR3. CDR1 SNHLY and CDR2 FYNNEI come from the germline V gene. This CDR3 reads CASSESSGIASPLHF.

This chain connects TRBV5-5 to TRBJ2-7; the D call from TCRdb, TRBD1, cannot be confirmed without DNA. CDR3 size: 15 residues. Germline V CDR1 and CDR2: SGHKS, YYEKEE (reference sequence). The CDR3 sequence is CASSLQGTGGAEQYF.

V gene TRBV5-6 combines with J gene TRBJ2-7; the TRBD2 assignment by TCRdb is unverifiable without DNA. The CDR3 covers 17 residues. CDR1 is SGHDT and CDR2 is YYEEEE in the germline V gene. This CDR3 is CASSDQTGTSGGSEQYF.

The chain links TRBV21-1 to TRBJ2-7. TRBV21-1 is a listed pseudogene. The CDR3 spans 12 residues. This CDR3 is CASSKRLQPQYF.

The CDR3 sequence: CASSVSGGYYNEQFF. This chain connects TRBV9 to TRBJ2-1; with no DNA, the TCRdb D assignment of TRBD1 cannot be verified. Germline V CDR1 and CDR2: SGDLS, YYNGEE. The CDR3 has 15 residues.